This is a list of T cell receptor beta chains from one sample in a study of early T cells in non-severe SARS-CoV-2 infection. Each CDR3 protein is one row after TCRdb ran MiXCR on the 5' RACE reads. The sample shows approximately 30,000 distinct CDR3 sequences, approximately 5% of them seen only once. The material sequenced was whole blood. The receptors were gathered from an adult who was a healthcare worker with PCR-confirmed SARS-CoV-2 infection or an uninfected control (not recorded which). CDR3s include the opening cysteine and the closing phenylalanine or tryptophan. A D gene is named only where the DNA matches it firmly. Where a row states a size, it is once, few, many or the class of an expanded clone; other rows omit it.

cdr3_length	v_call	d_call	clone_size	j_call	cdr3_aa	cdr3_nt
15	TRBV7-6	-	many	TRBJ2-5	CASSSGAQVSGTQYF	TGTGCCAGCAGCTCGGGGGCGCAGGTGTCCGGGACCCAGTACTTC
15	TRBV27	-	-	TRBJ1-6	CASRLQGNGASPLHF	TGTGCCAGCAGGTTACAGGGAAACGGGGCTTCACCCCTCCACTTT
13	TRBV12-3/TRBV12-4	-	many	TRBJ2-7	CASSPGGPYEQYF	TGTGCCAGCAGCCCCGGGGGACCCTACGAGCAGTACTTC
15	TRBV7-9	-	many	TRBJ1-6	CASSPDWLDNSPLHF	TGTGCCAGCAGCCCAGACTGGCTCGATAATTCACCCCTCCACTTT
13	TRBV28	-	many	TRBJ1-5	CASSLQGGQPQHF	TGTGCCAGCAGTTTACAGGGAGGACAGCCCCAGCATTTT
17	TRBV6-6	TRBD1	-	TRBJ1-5	CASSLGQGGLNNQPQHF	TGTGCCAGCAGCCTAGGACAGGGAGGATTGAACAATCAGCCCCAGCATTTT
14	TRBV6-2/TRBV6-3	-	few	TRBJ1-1	CASSKLGPYTEAFF	TGTGCCAGCAGTAAGCTCGGACCTTACACTGAAGCTTTCTTT
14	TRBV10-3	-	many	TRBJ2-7	CAISGRERNYEQYF	TGTGCCATCAGTGGACGGGAGAGGAACTACGAGCAGTACTTC
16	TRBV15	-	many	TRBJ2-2	CATSALRTAGTGELFF	TGTGCCACCAGCGCCCTACGGACCGCGGGCACCGGGGAGCTGTTTTTT
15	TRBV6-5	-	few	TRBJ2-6	CASKRLASGANVLTF	TGTGCCAGCAAACGACTGGCCTCTGGGGCCAACGTCCTGACTTTC
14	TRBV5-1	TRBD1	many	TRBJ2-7	CASSSPTGAGEQYF	TGCGCCAGCAGCTCCCCGACAGGGGCCGGGGAGCAGTACTTC
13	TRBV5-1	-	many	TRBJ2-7	CASRSTGTGEQYF	TGCGCCAGCAGGTCTACAGGGACGGGAGAGCAGTACTTC
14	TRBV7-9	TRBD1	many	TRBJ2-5	CASSIQGAQETQYF	TGTGCCAGCAGCATCCAGGGGGCCCAAGAGACCCAGTACTTC
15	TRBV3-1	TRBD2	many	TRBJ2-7	CASSQEPSGSYEQYF	TGTGCCAGCAGCCAAGAACCTAGCGGGAGCTACGAGCAGTACTTC
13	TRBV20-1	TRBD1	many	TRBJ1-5	CSARTGGNQPQHF	TGCAGTGCCCGGACAGGGGGAAATCAGCCCCAGCATTTT
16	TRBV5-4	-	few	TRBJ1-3	CASSQGRQSSGNTIYF	TGTGCCAGCAGCCAGGGACGCCAGAGCTCTGGAAACACCATATATTTT
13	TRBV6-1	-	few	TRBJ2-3	CASSDPDTDTQYF	TGTGCCAGCAGTGATCCGGACACAGATACGCAGTATTTT
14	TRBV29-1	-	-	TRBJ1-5	CSVLDGRPNQPQHF	TGCAGCGTGCTCGACGGCAGACCGAATCAGCCCCAGCATTTT